This TCR beta chain was captured by sequencing in a study of circulating and synovial CD4+ cells in juvenile arthritis. This CDR3 contains 16 residues. V lost 4 bases, J lost 4 bases, and 14 bases stayed unmatched. Germline V gene sequence: CDR1 SGDLS, CDR2 YYNGEE. The study's findings and limits: Diversity here was lower than in bulk blood CD4 cells. CPL versus bulk CD4 samples: T cell genome counts differed by at least an order of magnitude. Compared with bulk blood, circulating pathogenic-like lymphocytes shared substantially more CDR3 sequences with synovial T cells.

The data were produced by immunoSEQ multiplex PCR, yet TCRdb's version contains in-frame clones alone and is incomplete. Of about 33,000 clones listed, 90% to 95% are singletons. This clone was observed a single time. Antigen: not known. The V and J genes are TRBV9 and TRBJ2-7; 7 bases are a match to TRBD1. This clonotype was sampled from a human donor with juvenile idiopathic arthritis. Sequencing used CD4+ T cells from blood. CDR3 residues: CASSIETGVRIYEQYF. The CDR3 region has the DNA TGTGCCAGCAGCATCGAAACAGGGGTGAGGATTTACGAGCAGTACTTC.